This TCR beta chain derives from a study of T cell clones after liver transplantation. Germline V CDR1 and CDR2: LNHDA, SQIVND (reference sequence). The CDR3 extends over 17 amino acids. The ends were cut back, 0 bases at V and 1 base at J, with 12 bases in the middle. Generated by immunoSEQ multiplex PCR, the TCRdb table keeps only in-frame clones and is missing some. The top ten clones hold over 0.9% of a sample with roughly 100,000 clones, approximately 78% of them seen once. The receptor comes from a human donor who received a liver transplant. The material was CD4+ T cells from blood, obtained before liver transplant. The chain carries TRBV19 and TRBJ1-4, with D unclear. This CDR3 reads CASSIDVAGLTNEKLFF. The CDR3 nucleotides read TGTGCCAGTAGTATAGATGTTGCCGGGCTAACTAATGAAAAACTGTTTTTT.